One sample yielded the 18 T cell receptor beta chains listed below, sequenced in a study of T cell responses to AZD1222 COVID-19 vaccine. TCRdb keeps only in-frame clones here, not all; method: immunoSEQ multiplex PCR. The sample lists 200,000 or so clones; roughly 92% were seen once. Sequences were derived from peripheral blood, sampled on day 0 of AZD1222 vaccination. All receptors derive from an adult in good health.

The chain links TRBV6-5 to TRBJ2-2, with D perhaps TRBD1 or TRBD2 (5 bases each). Germline CDR1 reads MNHEY; CDR2 reads SVGAGI. The CDR3 is made up of 15 amino acids. The V and J ends lost 8 bases and 0 bases respectively, with 13 bases between them. The CDR3, as DNA: TGTGCCAGCGACGACGGGACGGCGAACACCGGGGAGCTGTTTTTT. Translation gives CASDDGTANTGELFF.

V usage is TRBV21-1 and J usage is TRBJ1-1. TRBV21-1 is designated a pseudogene. The CDR3 runs to 13 residues. The CDR3 here is CASRGGEYTEAFF. The DNA of the CDR3 is TGTGCCAGCAGAGGCGGTGAATACACTGAAGCTTTCTTT.

V is TRBV30 and J is TRBJ1-4; D possibly corresponds to TRBD1 (6 bases). V was cut by 0 bases and J by 0 bases, with 20 bases left in between. The length of the CDR3 is 19 residues. Germline V gene data show CDR1 as GTSNPN and CDR2 as SVGIG (reference sequence). The CDR3 sequence is CAWSVRGGDTRTTNEKLFF. CDR3 DNA sequence: TGTGCCTGGAGTGTTCGAGGTGGGGACACTAGGACAACTAATGAAAAACTGTTTTTT.

This chain joins TRBV24-1 and TRBJ1-4, with 7 bases that match TRBD1. V was pared by 5 bases and J by 8 bases, with 4 bases of the junction left unmatched. Germline CDR1 and CDR2: KGHDR and SFDVKD. This CDR3 contains 13 residues. CDR3 DNA: TGTGCCACCAGTGCCTCAGGGGGAGAAAAACTGTTTTTT. Protein product: CATSASGGEKLFF.

The rearrangement links TRBV5-1 to TRBJ2-1; perhaps TRBD2 as D (6 bases). Germline values: CDR1 SGHRS, CDR2 YFSETQ. Trimming took off 2 bases at V and 3 bases at J, with 12 bases between the two ends. The CDR3 loop spans 15 amino acids. The chain's CDR3 is CASSLERGNYNEQFF. CDR3 DNA: TGCGCCAGCAGCTTAGAACGGGGGAACTACAATGAGCAGTTCTTC.

This chain links TRBV5-4 with TRBJ1-2, with TRBD1 identical over 9 bases. The V gene's germline CDR1 is SGHNT and CDR2 YYREEE (reference sequence). The J segment lost 8 bases and the V segment lost 4 bases, leaving 12 bases of the junction unmatched. CDR3 length equals 15 residues. The CDR3 DNA reads TGTGCCAGCAGCGTTACAGGGGGCGAGATAGAAGGCTACACCTTC. Its protein is CASSVTGGEIEGYTF.

The chain is built from TRBV10-3 and TRBJ2-7; 8 bases line up with TRBD2. CDR1 and CDR2 from the germline V gene are ENHRY and SYGVKD. The CDR3 sequence is 16 residues long. V lost 3 bases to trimming and J lost 2 bases; unmatched junction nucleotides: 9. For the CDR3, the DNA is TGTGCCATCAGTGATCCCCAGCGGGGGCCTCCCTACGAGCAGTACGTC. Translation gives CAISDPQRGPPYEQYV.

This rearrangement joins TRBV11-1 to TRBJ1-2; TRBD1 matches at 7 bases. Germline V gene data show CDR1 as SGHAT and CDR2 as FQDESV (reference sequence). The CDR3 contains 12 residues. J was trimmed by 8 bases and V by 5 bases; bases with no gene match: 5. The DNA for the CDR3 is TGTGCCAGCAGCCAACAGGGGAGGGGCTACACCTTC. Protein product: CASSQQGRGYTF. The full variable domain, its missing parts supplied by reference TRBV11-1 and TRBJ1-2, is EAEVAQSPRYKITEKSQAVAFWCDPISGHATLYWYRQILGQGPELLVQFQDESVVDDSQLPKDRFSAERLKGVDSTLKIQPAELGDSAMYLCASSQQGRGYTFGSGTRLTVV.

This chain links TRBV6-2 or TRBV6-3 with TRBJ1-5; D is uncertain. The CDR3 consists of 16 residues. CDR1 is MNHEY, CDR2 SVGEGT, per germline. Trimming took off 0 bases at V and 0 bases at J, with 9 bases between the two ends. The DNA for the CDR3 is TGTGCCAGCAGTTACTCGATCCGGTCTAGCAATCAGCCCCAGCATTTT. It specifies CASSYSIRSSNQPQHF.

The chain carries TRBV12-3 or TRBV12-4 and TRBJ2-1; D is unclear. V was clipped by 2 bases and J by 10 bases, with 9 bases between them. The CDR3 length is 12 residues. The chain's CDR3 is CASSLQEKEQFF. CDR3 DNA sequence: TGTGCCAGCAGTTTACAGGAGAAGGAGCAGTTCTTC.

This clone was recorded only once. The chain uses TRBV5-4 and TRBJ1-2; no firm D call. Germline lookup yields CDR1 SGHNT and CDR2 YYREEE (reference sequence). The length of the CDR3 is 13 residues. The CDR3 bases are TGTGTCGCCACGAACGGCCGAAACTATGGCTACACCTTC. Translation gives CVATNGRNYGYTF.

The chain recombines TRBV27 with TRBJ2-1; a weak D match, TRBD1 (6 bases). Trimming removed 8 bases from V and 5 bases from J, with 13 bases in between. This CDR3 region has 13 residues. CDR1 is MNHEY and CDR2 is SMNVEV in the germline V gene (reference sequence). The CDR3 DNA sequence: TGTGCCAGCGGCTGGACAGCCGACAATGAGCAGTTCTTC. Protein: CASGWTADNEQFF.

This chain uses TRBV7-8 with TRBJ1-5, with D perhaps TRBD1 (5 bases). Germline lookup yields CDR1 SGHVS and CDR2 FQNEAQ. The CDR3 has 15 residues. The V gene lost 1 base and the J gene lost 6 bases, with 13 bases spanning the gap. CDR3 nucleotide sequence: TGTGCCAGCAGCTTAGGAGGGGCCTCAGTTCAGCCCCAGCATTTT. This codes for CASSLGGASVQPQHF. Filled out from reference TRBV7-8 and TRBJ1-5, the complete variable domain reads GAGVSQSPRYKVAKRGQDVALRCDPISGHVSLFWYQQALGQGPEFLTYFQNEAQLDKSGLPSDRFFAERPEGSVSTLKIQRTQQEDSAVYLCASSLGGASVQPQHFGDGTRLSIL.

This sequence joins TRBV24-1 and TRBJ2-2, with D tentatively TRBD1 (7 bases). CDR3 length: 15 residues. The germline CDR1 and CDR2 sequences are KGHDR and SFDVKD. Deletions cut 3 bases from V and 5 bases from J, with 12 bases between. This CDR3 is CATSDPRGVTGELFF. The CDR3 DNA reads as TGTGCCACCAGTGATCCCAGGGGGGTGACCGGGGAGCTGTTTTTT.

This clone came up a few times. This chain connects TRBV4-1 to TRBJ1-1; maybe TRBD1 (6 bases). Trimming removed 0 bases at V and 10 bases at J, with 24 bases between. Germline V gene data show CDR1 as MGHRA and CDR2 as YSYEKL. The CDR3 is made up of 17 amino acids. CDR3 DNA: TGCGCCAGCAGCCAAGATGCATTTGGGGGGCTTCTACCTCGAGCTTTCTTT. This encodes CASSQDAFGGLLPRAFF.

V gene TRBV7-2 combines with J gene TRBJ1-1; D is undetermined. The CDR3 has 11 amino acids. The ends were cut back, 0 bases at V and 7 bases at J, with 3 bases in the middle. Germline CDR1 SGHTA, CDR2 FQGNSA. Written as DNA, the CDR3 is TGTGCCAGCAGCTTAGCCCTTGAAGCTTTCTTT. Amino acids: CASSLALEAFF. The full variable domain, completed using reference TRBV7-2 and TRBJ1-1, is GAGVSQSPSNKVTEKGKDVELRCDPISGHTALYWYRQSLGQGLEFLIYFQGNSAPDKSGLPSDRFSAERTGGSVSTLTIQRTQQEDSAVYLCASSLALEAFFGQGTRLTVV.

The chain is built from TRBV6-5 and TRBJ2-1; 8 bases are a match to TRBD1. CDR3 length: 15 amino acids. Unmatched junction bases numbered 5, after V lost 5 bases and J lost 2 bases. CDR1 and CDR2 from the germline V gene are MNHEY and SVGAGI. CDR3 bases: TGTGCCAGCAGTCGACAGGGGAACCCCTACAATGAGCAGTTCTTC. Translated: CASSRQGNPYNEQFF.

V and J are TRBV10-3 and TRBJ1-2; possibly TRBD1 for D (5 bases). This CDR3 has 13 residues. Trimming pared 10 bases from V and 7 bases from J, leaving 19 bases between. The V gene's germline CDR1 is ENHRY and CDR2 SYGVKD. The CDR3 nucleotides are TGTGCCAGCGAATCACAGGCGAATGGTGGCTACACCTTC. It translates to CASESQANGGYTF.